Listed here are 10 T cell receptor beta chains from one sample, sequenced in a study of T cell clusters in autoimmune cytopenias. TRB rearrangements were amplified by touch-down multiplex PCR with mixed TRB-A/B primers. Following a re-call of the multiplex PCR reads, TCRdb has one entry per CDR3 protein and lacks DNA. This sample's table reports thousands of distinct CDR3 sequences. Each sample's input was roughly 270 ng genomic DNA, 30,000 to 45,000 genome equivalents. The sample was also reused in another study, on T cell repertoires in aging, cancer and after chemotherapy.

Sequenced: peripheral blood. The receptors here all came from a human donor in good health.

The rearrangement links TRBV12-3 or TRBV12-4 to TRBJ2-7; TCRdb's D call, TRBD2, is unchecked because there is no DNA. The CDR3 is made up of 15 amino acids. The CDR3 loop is CASSVFGIAVYEQYF.

The CDR3 region is CASSWTDNSNQPQHF. This rearrangement joins TRBV12-3 or TRBV12-4 to TRBJ1-5; TCRdb reports TRBD1, a call that lacks DNA to check it against. There are 15 residues in the CDR3.

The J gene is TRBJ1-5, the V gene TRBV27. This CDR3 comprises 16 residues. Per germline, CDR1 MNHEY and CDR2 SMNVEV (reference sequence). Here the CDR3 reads CASRFHSSGLDQPQHF.

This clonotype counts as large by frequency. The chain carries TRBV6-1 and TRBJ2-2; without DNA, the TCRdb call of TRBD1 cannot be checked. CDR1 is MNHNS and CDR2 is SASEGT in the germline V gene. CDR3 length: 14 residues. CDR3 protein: CASSRQGETGELFF.

The CDR3 spells CATSDPKTGNYEQYF. The chain combines TRBV24-1 with TRBJ2-7; the D gene TCRdb calls, TRBD1, cannot be checked with no DNA. The CDR3 sequence is 15 residues long. Germline V gene data show CDR1 as KGHDR and CDR2 as SFDVKD.

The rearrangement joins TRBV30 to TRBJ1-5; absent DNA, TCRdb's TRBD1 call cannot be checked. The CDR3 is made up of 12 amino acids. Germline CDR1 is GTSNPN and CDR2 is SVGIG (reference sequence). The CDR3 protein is CAWSAGNQPQHF.

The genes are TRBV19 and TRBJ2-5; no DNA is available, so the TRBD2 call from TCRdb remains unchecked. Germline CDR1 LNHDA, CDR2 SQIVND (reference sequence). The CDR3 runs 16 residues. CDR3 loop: CASHTTGTSGQETQYF.

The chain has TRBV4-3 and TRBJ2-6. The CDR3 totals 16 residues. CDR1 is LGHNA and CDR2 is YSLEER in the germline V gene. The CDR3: CASSQDSSSGANVLTF.

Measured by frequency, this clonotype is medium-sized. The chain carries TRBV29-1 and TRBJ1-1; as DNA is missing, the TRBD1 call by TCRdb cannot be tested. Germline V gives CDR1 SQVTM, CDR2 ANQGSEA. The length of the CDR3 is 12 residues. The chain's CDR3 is CSATGNGGEAFF.

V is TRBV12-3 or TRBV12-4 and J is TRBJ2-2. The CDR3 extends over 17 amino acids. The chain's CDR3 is CASSLGSWLFKPGELFF.